The sequence of this T cell receptor (beta chain) was determined in a study of graft-versus-host responses after intestinal transplantation. Overall study context: Multivisceral, liver-intestinal, or isolated intestinal transplants were received by the recipients. Anti-thymocyte globulin was used for induction in all recipients, who then took tacrolimus and steroids for approximately three years.

Details on this clone: What it recognizes is unknown.

Germline V gene lookup returns CDR1 SQVTM and CDR2 ANQGSEA. This CDR3 has 13 residues. V dropped 6 bases and J dropped 3 bases, with 15 bases sitting between them. Repertoires were generated with immunoSEQ multiplex PCR, while TCRdb's copy carries only in-frame clones and drops some. The table records about 90,000 clones, around 86% of them present only once. This specimen was unstimulated CD8+ T cells sorted from spleen or lymph node cells, taken before intestinal transplant. The source is a human donor who received an intestinal transplant. J is TRBJ2-7 and V is TRBV29-1, with D hard to call. The CDR3 sequence is CSVVAAEHYEQYF. The CDR3 DNA sequence: TGCAGCGTCGTGGCGGCGGAACACTACGAGCAGTACTTC.